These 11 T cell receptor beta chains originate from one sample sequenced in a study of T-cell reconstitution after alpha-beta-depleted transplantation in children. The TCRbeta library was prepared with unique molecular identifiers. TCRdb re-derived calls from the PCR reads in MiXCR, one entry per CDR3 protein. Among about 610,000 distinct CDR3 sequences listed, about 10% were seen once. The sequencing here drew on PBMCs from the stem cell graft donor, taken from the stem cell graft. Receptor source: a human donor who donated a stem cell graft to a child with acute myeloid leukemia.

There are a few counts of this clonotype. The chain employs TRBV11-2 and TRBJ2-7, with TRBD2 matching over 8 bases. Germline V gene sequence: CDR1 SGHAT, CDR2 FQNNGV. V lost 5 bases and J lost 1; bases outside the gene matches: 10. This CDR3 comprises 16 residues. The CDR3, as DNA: TGTGCCAGCAGCGCGATTCCTAGCGGGCGTTCCTACGAGCAGTACTTC. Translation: CASSAIPSGRSYEQYF.

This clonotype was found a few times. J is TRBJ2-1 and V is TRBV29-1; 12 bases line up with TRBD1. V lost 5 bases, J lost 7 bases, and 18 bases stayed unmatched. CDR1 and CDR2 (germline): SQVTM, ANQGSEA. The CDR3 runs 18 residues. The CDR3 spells CSVSLWPPGTGGENEQFF. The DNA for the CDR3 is TGCAGCGTTAGTTTGTGGCCCCCCGGGACAGGGGGCGAAAATGAGCAGTTCTTC.

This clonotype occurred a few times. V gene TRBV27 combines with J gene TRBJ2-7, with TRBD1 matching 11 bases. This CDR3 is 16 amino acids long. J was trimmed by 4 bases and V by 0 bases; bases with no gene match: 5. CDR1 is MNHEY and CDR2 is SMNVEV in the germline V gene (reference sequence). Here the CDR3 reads CASSLSGGDRGYEQYF. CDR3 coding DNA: TGTGCCAGCAGTTTATCAGGTGGGGACAGGGGGTACGAGCAGTACTTC.

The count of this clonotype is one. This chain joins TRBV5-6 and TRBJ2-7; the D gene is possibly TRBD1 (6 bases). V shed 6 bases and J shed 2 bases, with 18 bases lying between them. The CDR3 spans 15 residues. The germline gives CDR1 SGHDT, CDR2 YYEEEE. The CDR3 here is CASTSPSKGAYEQYF. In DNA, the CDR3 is TGTGCCAGCACCTCCCCGTCGAAGGGGGCCTACGAGCAGTACTTC.

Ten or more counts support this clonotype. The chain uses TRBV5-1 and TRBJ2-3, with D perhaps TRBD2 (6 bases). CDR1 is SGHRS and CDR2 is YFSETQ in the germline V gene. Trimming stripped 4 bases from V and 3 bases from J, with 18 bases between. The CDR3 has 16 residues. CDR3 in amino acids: CASSPRAGRATDTQYF. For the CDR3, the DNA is TGCGCCAGCAGCCCCCGTGCGGGAAGGGCTACAGATACGCAGTATTTT.

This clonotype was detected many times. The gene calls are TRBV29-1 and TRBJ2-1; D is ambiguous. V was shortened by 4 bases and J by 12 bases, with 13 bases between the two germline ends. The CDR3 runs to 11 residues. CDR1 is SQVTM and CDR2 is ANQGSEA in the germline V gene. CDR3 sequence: CSVAPLGPQFF. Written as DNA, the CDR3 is TGCAGCGTTGCCCCGCTAGGCCCGCAGTTCTTC.

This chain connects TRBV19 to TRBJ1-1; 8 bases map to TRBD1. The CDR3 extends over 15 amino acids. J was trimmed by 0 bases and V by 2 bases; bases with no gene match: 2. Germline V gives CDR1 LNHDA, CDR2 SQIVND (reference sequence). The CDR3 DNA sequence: TGTGCCAGTAGTATACCAGGGGGCATGAACACTGAAGCTTTCTTT. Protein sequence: CASSIPGGMNTEAFF. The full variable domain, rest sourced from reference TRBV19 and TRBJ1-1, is DGGITQSPKYLFRKEGQNVTLSCEQNLNHDAMYWYRQDPGQGLRLIYYSQIVNDFQKGDIAEGYSVSREKKESFPLTVTSAQKNPTAFYLCASSIPGGMNTEAFFGQGTRLTVV.

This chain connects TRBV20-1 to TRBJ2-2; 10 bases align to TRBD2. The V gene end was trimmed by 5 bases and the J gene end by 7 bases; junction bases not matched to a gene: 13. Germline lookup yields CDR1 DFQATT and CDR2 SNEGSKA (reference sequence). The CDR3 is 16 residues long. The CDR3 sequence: CSAPRGGLAVGGELFF. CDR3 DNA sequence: TGCAGTGCTCCTAGGGGTGGACTAGCGGTAGGCGGGGAGCTGTTTTTT.

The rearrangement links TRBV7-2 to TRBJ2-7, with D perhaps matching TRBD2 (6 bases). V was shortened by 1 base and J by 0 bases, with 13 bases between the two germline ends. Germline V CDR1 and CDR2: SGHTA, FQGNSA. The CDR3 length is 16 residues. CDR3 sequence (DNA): TGTGCCAGCAGCTTAGGGGGAGGCCTGAGCTCCTACGAGCAGTACTTC. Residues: CASSLGGGLSSYEQYF.

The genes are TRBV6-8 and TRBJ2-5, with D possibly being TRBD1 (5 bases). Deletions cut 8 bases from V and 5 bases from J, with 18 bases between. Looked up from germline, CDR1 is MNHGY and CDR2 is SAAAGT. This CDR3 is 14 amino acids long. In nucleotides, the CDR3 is TGTGCCAGCCGTGGGGCAGTGAGGCGGGAGACCCAGTACTTC. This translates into CASRGAVRRETQYF.

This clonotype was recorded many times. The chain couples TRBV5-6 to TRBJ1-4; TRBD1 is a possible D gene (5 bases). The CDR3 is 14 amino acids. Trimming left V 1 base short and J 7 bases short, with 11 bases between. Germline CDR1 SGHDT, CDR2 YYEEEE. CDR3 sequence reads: CASSLPGPGEKLFF. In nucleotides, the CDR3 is TGTGCCAGCAGCTTGCCAGGGCCGGGTGAAAAACTGTTTTTT.